The 32 T cell receptor beta chains given below trace back to one sample, sequenced in a study of T-cell memory formation after mild COVID-19. TCRdb processed the 5' RACE reads anew with MiXCR; each CDR3 protein has one entry. Counted here are nearly 350,000 distinct CDR3 sequences, under 15% occurring once; the ten biggest clones make up about 20%. The sequenced sample consisted of PBMCs or a T cell subset sorted from them (not recorded which). The receptor set was obtained from a man younger than 30 who had mild COVID-19 (a few samples of this study predate the infection). Cell type and time point are not known.

This clonotype was seen ten or more times. This chain connects TRBV12-3 or TRBV12-4 to TRBJ2-2; 7 bases are a match to TRBD1. The CDR3 covers 14 residues. V dropped 6 bases and J dropped 5; count of bases not matched to a gene: 6. CDR3 sequence: CASRRDRETGELFF. The CDR3 DNA reads TGTGCCAGCAGAAGGGACAGAGAGACCGGGGAGCTGTTTTTT.

This clonotype appeared a few times. The DNA of the CDR3 is TGCGCCAGCAGTCAATCGTATCAGGCAGGTCACCTCTACGAGCAGTACTTC. Its translation is CASSQSYQAGHLYEQYF. The chain has TRBV23-1 and TRBJ2-7; no reliable D call. TRBV23-1 falls under the ORF class, with uncertain function. The CDR3 is made up of 17 amino acids. V lost 0 bases, J lost 3 bases, and 18 bases lay in between.

The chain links TRBV4-1 to TRBJ1-4; D unresolved. The ends were cut back, 1 base at V and 8 bases at J, with 14 bases in the middle. Looked up from germline, CDR1 is MGHRA and CDR2 is YSYEKL. The CDR3 consists of 15 residues. Written as DNA, the CDR3 is TGCGCCAGCAGCCAAGCGGGCGGCGGAGGCGAAAAACTGTTTTTT. Protein product: CASSQAGGGGEKLFF.

This clonotype turned up a few times. The V gene is TRBV11-1, the J gene TRBJ2-1; D assignment may be TRBD1 or TRBD2 (5 bases each). Trimming took off 5 bases at V and 4 bases at J, with 12 bases between the two ends. This CDR3 has 14 residues. CDR1 SGHAT and CDR2 FQDESV come from the germline V gene (reference sequence). The CDR3 loop reads CASSPGAGYNEQFF. In DNA form, the CDR3 reads TGTGCCAGCAGCCCCGGGGCAGGGTACAATGAGCAGTTCTTC.

This chain joins TRBV20-1 and TRBJ2-1, with D possibly being TRBD1 (7 bases). Germline V gene lookup returns CDR1 DFQATT and CDR2 SNEGSKA (reference sequence). The CDR3 totals 15 residues. The ends were cut back, 1 base at V and 4 bases at J, with 14 bases in the middle. The CDR3 sequence is CSARVGQGGYNEQFF. CDR3 sequence (DNA): TGCAGTGCTAGAGTTGGTCAGGGGGGATACAATGAGCAGTTCTTC.

This clonotype has a handful of counts. V is TRBV28 and J is TRBJ2-7, with a tentative D call TRBD1 (7 bases). V lost 7 bases to trimming and J lost 6 bases, with 16 bases between them. The length of the CDR3 is 13 residues. Germline V gene data show CDR1 as MDHEN and CDR2 as SYDVKM. CDR3: CASTIRGTAEQYV. The CDR3, as DNA: TGTGCCAGCACCATTCGGGGGACAGCCGAGCAGTACGTC.

The chain links TRBV20-1 to TRBJ2-3; D is unclear. CDR1 is DFQATT and CDR2 is SNEGSKA in the germline V gene (reference sequence). Trimming removed 3 bases at V and 3 bases at J, with 7 bases between. The CDR3 runs 12 residues. CDR3 amino acids: CSARLGTDTQYF. CDR3 sequence (DNA): TGCAGTGCTAGGCTTGGGACAGATACGCAGTATTTT.

In its sample, this clonotype was seen a few times. The J gene is TRBJ2-5, the V gene TRBV14; 13 nucleotides match TRBD2. The V gene's germline CDR1 is SGHDN and CDR2 FVKESK. The CDR3 length is 15 residues. The trim removed 4 bases at V and 4 bases at J, leaving 3 bases unmatched. The CDR3 region has the DNA TGTGCCAGCAGCCCCTGGACTAGCGGGGGAGAGACCCAGTACTTC. This encodes CASSPWTSGGETQYF.

This clonotype has more than one count but fewer than ten. The rearrangement joins TRBV7-9 to TRBJ1-5, with 9 positions matching TRBD1. V lost 5 bases to trimming and J lost 5 bases; unmatched junction nucleotides: 4. The germline CDR1 and CDR2 sequences are SEHNR and FQNEAQ (reference sequence). This CDR3 region has 14 residues. CDR3 in amino acids: CASSRQGVHQPQHF. The CDR3 DNA is TGTGCCAGCAGCCGACAGGGGGTCCATCAGCCCCAGCATTTT.

V and J are TRBV5-1 and TRBJ2-1; 10 bases are shared with TRBD1. CDR1 is SGHRS and CDR2 is YFSETQ in the germline V gene. The CDR3 contains 16 residues. V lost 7 bases, J lost 2 bases, and 9 bases stayed unmatched. The CDR3 is CASRTTGGSPYNEQFF. CDR3 nucleotide sequence: TGCGCCAGCCGAACGACAGGGGGCAGCCCCTACAATGAGCAGTTCTTC.

This clonotype was observed a handful of times. This chain joins TRBV6-2 or TRBV6-3 and TRBJ2-7; 7 nucleotides line up with TRBD1. The CDR3 sequence is 15 residues long. CDR1 is MNHEY, CDR2 SVGEGT, per germline. V was pared by 0 bases and J by 3 bases, with 5 bases of the junction left unmatched. The CDR3 DNA reads as TGTGCCAGCAGTTACTCCCGGGACAGCTTCTACGAGCAGTACGTC. It specifies CASSYSRDSFYEQYV.

This clonotype turned up a few times. The chain recombines TRBV4-3 with TRBJ2-7, with unresolved D. Germline V lookup: CDR1 LGHNA, CDR2 YSLEER. The CDR3 has 17 amino acids. Between the trimmed V and J ends, which lost 1 base and 0 bases, there was a span of 16 bases. This CDR3 is CASSQASGLFSSYEQYF. In DNA form, the CDR3 reads TGCGCCAGCAGCCAAGCATCGGGCTTGTTTAGCTCCTACGAGCAGTACTTC.

In its sample, this clonotype was seen many times. The chain recombines TRBV15 with TRBJ1-2, with 8 bases aligning to TRBD1. J gave up 5 bases and V 5 bases, and 10 bases lay outside the gene matches. The CDR3 consists of 15 residues. Germline assignment: CDR1 LNHNV and CDR2 YYDKDF (reference sequence). Here the CDR3 reads CATSGFDRGDYGYTF. The CDR3 DNA reads TGTGCCACCAGCGGTTTCGACAGGGGAGATTATGGCTACACCTTC.

This clonotype was detected many times. The chain has TRBV5-1 and TRBJ2-3, with D maybe TRBD1 (6 bases). Germline CDR1 and CDR2: SGHRS and YFSETQ. The CDR3 contains 14 residues. V lost 9 bases and J 2 bases, leaving 16 bases between the germline ends. CDR3 sequence reads: CATSKGDNTDTQYF. CDR3 nucleotide sequence: TGCGCCACCTCTAAGGGGGACAACACAGATACGCAGTATTTT.

This clonotype showed up just a few times. The chain is built from TRBV27 and TRBJ1-6, with TRBD1 identical over 7 bases. The trim removed 7 bases at V and 10 bases at J, leaving 13 bases unmatched. CDR1 and CDR2 from the germline V gene are MNHEY and SMNVEV (reference sequence). The CDR3 covers 15 residues. The CDR3 nucleotides read TGTGCCAGCACAAATTTGGAGGGGGCGAGGTCACCCCTCCACTTT. Encoded protein: CASTNLEGARSPLHF.

This clonotype was counted only a few times. The chain uses TRBV7-3 and TRBJ2-7, with 7 nucleotides matching TRBD2. Germline loops: CDR1 SGHTA, CDR2 FQGTGA. The V and J ends lost 2 bases and 6 bases, in that order; junction bases with no gene match: 4. There are 13 residues in the CDR3. The CDR3 is CASSLRRGGEQYF. CDR3 bases: TGTGCCAGCAGCTTACGGCGCGGGGGCGAGCAGTACTTC.

This clonotype was seen more than once but under ten times. The chain uses TRBV5-4 and TRBJ1-6; no firm D call. Trimming took off 2 bases at V and 2 bases at J, with 11 bases between the two ends. The CDR3 totals 16 residues. From germline, CDR1 is SGHNT and CDR2 YYREEE (reference sequence). The CDR3 loop is CASSFQGSPYNSPLHF. In nucleotides, the CDR3 is TGTGCCAGCAGCTTCCAAGGGTCCCCCTATAATTCACCCCTCCACTTT.

Only a few counts were recorded for this clonotype. V and J are TRBV24-1 and TRBJ2-3, with D perhaps TRBD1 (6 bases). V lost 10 bases to trimming and J lost 3 bases, with 13 bases between them. The CDR3 is made up of 13 amino acids. CDR1 and CDR2 (germline): KGHDR, SFDVKD. The CDR3 DNA reads TGTGCCACGCAGGGGTGGGGAACAGATACGCAGTATTTT. It is translated as CATQGWGTDTQYF.

The gene calls are TRBV6-2 or TRBV6-3 and TRBJ1-1; 9 positions match TRBD1. This CDR3 has 16 amino acids. With V trimmed by 6 bases and J by 1 base, 9 bases remained unmatched. Looked up from germline, CDR1 is MNHEY and CDR2 is SVGEGT. CDR3 loop: CASRGHRGLGNTEAFF. Written as DNA, the CDR3 is TGTGCCAGCAGGGGTCACAGGGGGCTGGGGAACACTGAAGCTTTCTTT.

The chain employs TRBV4-2 and TRBJ2-4; possibly TRBD2 for D (5 bases). Trimming took off 0 bases at V and 3 bases at J, with 12 bases between the two ends. Germline V CDR1 and CDR2: LGHNA, YNFKEQ. This CDR3 has 16 residues. This CDR3 reads CASSQEYEGVKNIQYF. CDR3 DNA sequence: TGTGCCAGCAGCCAAGAGTATGAGGGCGTCAAAAACATTCAGTACTTC.

This clonotype was seen once. The rearrangement uses TRBV30 and TRBJ2-7; the match to TRBD1 covers 10 bases. Germline V gives CDR1 GTSNPN, CDR2 SVGIG (reference sequence). The CDR3 length is 15 residues. V was clipped by 2 bases and J by 3 bases; unmatched bases: 7. The CDR3 region has the DNA TGTGCCTGGAGTCGGGGACAGGGGTTTCGCTACGAGCAGTACTTC. Residues: CAWSRGQGFRYEQYF.

The genes are TRBV12-3 or TRBV12-4 and TRBJ2-1; 10 nucleotides match TRBD2. This CDR3 has 14 amino acids. V was pared by 6 bases and J by 8 bases, with 7 bases of the junction left unmatched. The CDR3 loop reads CASRQAGGRYEQFF. The CDR3, as DNA: TGTGCCAGCAGACAAGCGGGGGGGCGTTATGAGCAGTTCTTC.

This clonotype was detected only a few times. The gene calls are TRBV6-5 and TRBJ2-6, with TRBD1 identical over 9 bases. V trimming: 8 bases; J trimming: 1 base; junction bases outside the gene matches: 3. Germline loops: CDR1 MNHEY, CDR2 SVGAGI. CDR3 length: 15 amino acids. The CDR3 sequence: CASGQGNSGANVLTF. CDR3 bases: TGTGCCAGCGGACAGGGGAATTCTGGGGCCAACGTCCTGACTTTC.

This clonotype was seen a handful of times. The chain uses TRBV6-5 and TRBJ2-3, with 7 positions matching TRBD1. The junction had 3 bases not matched to a gene; V was cut back by 0 bases and J by 0 bases. The CDR3 sequence is 16 residues long. Germline V gives CDR1 MNHEY, CDR2 SVGAGI. The CDR3 DNA reads as TGTGCCAGCAGTTACTCGTTGACAGGGAGCACAGATACGCAGTATTTT. The encoded protein is CASSYSLTGSTDTQYF.

This clonotype occurred many times. V usage is TRBV14 and J usage is TRBJ2-7, with 10 nucleotides matching TRBD1. Germline loops: CDR1 SGHDN, CDR2 FVKESK. Unmatched junction bases numbered 10, after V lost 4 bases and J lost 7 bases. The CDR3 is 15 amino acids. In nucleotides, the CDR3 is TGTGCCAGCAGCCTCGACAGGGGGCCCGCCCTAGAGCAGTACGTC. As protein: CASSLDRGPALEQYV.

This clonotype was found a few times. The rearrangement joins TRBV2 to TRBJ1-6; 9 bases line up with TRBD1. In germline, CDR1 is SNHLY, CDR2 FYNNEI. V lost 6 bases to trimming and J lost 7 bases; unmatched junction nucleotides: 7. The CDR3 length is 15 residues. Here the CDR3 reads CASRGHDRGNSPLHF. For the CDR3, the DNA is TGTGCCAGCAGGGGGCATGACAGGGGGAATTCACCCCTCCACTTT.

This chain uses TRBV12-3 or TRBV12-4 with TRBJ1-5; D gene unclear. Trimming removed 3 bases from V and 7 bases from J, with 10 bases in between. This CDR3 contains 13 residues. For the CDR3, the DNA is TGTGCCAGCAGTTTGATGAGTGGCCAGCCCCAGCATTTT. The encoded protein is CASSLMSGQPQHF.

This chain joins TRBV29-1 and TRBJ2-2; no clear D. V lost 6 bases and J 1 base, leaving 6 bases between the germline ends. Germline CDR1 SQVTM, CDR2 ANQGSEA. This CDR3 region has 12 residues. CDR3: CSVTENTGELFF. The CDR3 coding sequence is TGCAGCGTCACTGAGAACACCGGGGAGCTGTTTTTT.

The V and J genes are TRBV27 and TRBJ2-6; TRBD1 might be the D (5 bases). V was clipped by 1 base and J by 0 bases, with 7 bases between them. The CDR3 is 16 amino acids. Germline V CDR1 and CDR2: MNHEY, SMNVEV (reference sequence). In DNA form, the CDR3 reads TGTGCCAGCAGTTTATGGGGCAGCTCTGGGGCCAACGTCCTGACTTTC. It specifies CASSLWGSSGANVLTF. The full variable domain, completed using reference TRBV27 and TRBJ2-6, is EAQVTQNPRYLITVTGKKLTVTCSQNMNHEYMSWYRQDPGLGLRQIYYSMNVEVTDKGDVPEGYKVSRKEKRNFPLILESPSPNQTSLYFCASSLWGSSGANVLTFGAGSRLTVL.

This clonotype was observed a few times. Given a much more abundant clone one base away, this may be a read error. The chain links TRBV28 to TRBJ2-1; no reliable D call. The germline V and J ends were trimmed by 6 bases and 3 bases, with 3 bases remaining between them. The CDR3 runs 11 residues. The germline V gene has CDR1 MDHEN and CDR2 SYDVKM. The CDR3 DNA reads as TGTGCCAGCAGAAACTACAATGAGCAGTTCTTC. Its protein product is CASRNYNEQFF.

This clonotype occurred many times. The rearrangement joins TRBV7-3 to TRBJ1-1, with D perhaps matching TRBD1 (6 bases). The germline CDR1 and CDR2 sequences are SGHTA and FQGTGA. The germline V and J ends were trimmed by 0 bases and 1 base, with 15 bases remaining between them. The CDR3 spans 17 residues. Here the CDR3 reads CASSLTPYRTANTEAFF. For the CDR3, the DNA is TGTGCCAGCAGCTTAACTCCATACCGGACAGCGAACACTGAAGCTTTCTTT. Together with reference TRBV7-3 and TRBJ1-1, the CDR3 gives the full variable domain: GAGVSQTPSNKVTEKGKYVELRCDPISGHTALYWYRQSLGQGPEFLIYFQGTGAADDSGLPNDRFFAVRPEGSVSTLKIQRTERGDSAVYLCASSLTPYRTANTEAFFGQGTRLTVV.

This clonotype has more than one count but fewer than ten. The rearrangement links TRBV7-9 to TRBJ2-3; TRBD2 matches at 11 bases. CDR3 length equals 18 residues. Germline CDR1 SEHNR, CDR2 FQNEAQ (reference sequence). With V trimmed by 5 bases and J by 3 bases, 13 bases remained unmatched. Here the CDR3 DNA reads TGTGCCAGCAGCCCTCCCTTGATGACTAGCGGGGCAACAGATACGCAGTATTTT. This encodes CASSPPLMTSGATDTQYF.